This TCR beta chain was sequenced for a study of CD8+ T cells in alopecia areata. The sample's treatment: oral pan-JAK inhibitor, 5-10 mg twice daily. PBMCs, the starting material, were the source of sorted CD4+ and CD8+ T cells. TCR sequencing used cDNA made by reverse transcription of extracted RNA. Sequencing used immunoSEQ multiplex PCR; TCRdb keeps in-frame clones, though not all of them. The data contain 200,000 to 250,000 clones, 64% of them singletons. The CDR3 spans 14 residues. After removal of 7 bases from V and 1 base from J, the junction contained 9 bases not matched to a gene. Germline loops: CDR1 SQVTM, CDR2 ANQGSEA.

This chain joins TRBV29-1 and TRBJ1-1; 7 nucleotides agree with TRBD1. Here the sequenced sample was CD4+ T cells sorted from blood, taken at week 4, from a patient treated with tofacitinib. This receptor was obtained from a human donor with alopecia areata. CDR3 in DNA: TGCAGCGCTCCGGGACAGCCATCGAACACTGAAGCTTTCTTT. It yields the protein CSAPGQPSNTEAFF. The variable domain in full, completed from reference TRBV29-1 and TRBJ1-1, reads SAVISQKPSRDICQRGTSLTIQCQVDSQVTMMFWYRQQPGQSLTLIATANQGSEATYESGFVIDKFPISRPNLTFSTLTVSNMSPEDSSIYLCSAPGQPSNTEAFFGQGTRLTVV.